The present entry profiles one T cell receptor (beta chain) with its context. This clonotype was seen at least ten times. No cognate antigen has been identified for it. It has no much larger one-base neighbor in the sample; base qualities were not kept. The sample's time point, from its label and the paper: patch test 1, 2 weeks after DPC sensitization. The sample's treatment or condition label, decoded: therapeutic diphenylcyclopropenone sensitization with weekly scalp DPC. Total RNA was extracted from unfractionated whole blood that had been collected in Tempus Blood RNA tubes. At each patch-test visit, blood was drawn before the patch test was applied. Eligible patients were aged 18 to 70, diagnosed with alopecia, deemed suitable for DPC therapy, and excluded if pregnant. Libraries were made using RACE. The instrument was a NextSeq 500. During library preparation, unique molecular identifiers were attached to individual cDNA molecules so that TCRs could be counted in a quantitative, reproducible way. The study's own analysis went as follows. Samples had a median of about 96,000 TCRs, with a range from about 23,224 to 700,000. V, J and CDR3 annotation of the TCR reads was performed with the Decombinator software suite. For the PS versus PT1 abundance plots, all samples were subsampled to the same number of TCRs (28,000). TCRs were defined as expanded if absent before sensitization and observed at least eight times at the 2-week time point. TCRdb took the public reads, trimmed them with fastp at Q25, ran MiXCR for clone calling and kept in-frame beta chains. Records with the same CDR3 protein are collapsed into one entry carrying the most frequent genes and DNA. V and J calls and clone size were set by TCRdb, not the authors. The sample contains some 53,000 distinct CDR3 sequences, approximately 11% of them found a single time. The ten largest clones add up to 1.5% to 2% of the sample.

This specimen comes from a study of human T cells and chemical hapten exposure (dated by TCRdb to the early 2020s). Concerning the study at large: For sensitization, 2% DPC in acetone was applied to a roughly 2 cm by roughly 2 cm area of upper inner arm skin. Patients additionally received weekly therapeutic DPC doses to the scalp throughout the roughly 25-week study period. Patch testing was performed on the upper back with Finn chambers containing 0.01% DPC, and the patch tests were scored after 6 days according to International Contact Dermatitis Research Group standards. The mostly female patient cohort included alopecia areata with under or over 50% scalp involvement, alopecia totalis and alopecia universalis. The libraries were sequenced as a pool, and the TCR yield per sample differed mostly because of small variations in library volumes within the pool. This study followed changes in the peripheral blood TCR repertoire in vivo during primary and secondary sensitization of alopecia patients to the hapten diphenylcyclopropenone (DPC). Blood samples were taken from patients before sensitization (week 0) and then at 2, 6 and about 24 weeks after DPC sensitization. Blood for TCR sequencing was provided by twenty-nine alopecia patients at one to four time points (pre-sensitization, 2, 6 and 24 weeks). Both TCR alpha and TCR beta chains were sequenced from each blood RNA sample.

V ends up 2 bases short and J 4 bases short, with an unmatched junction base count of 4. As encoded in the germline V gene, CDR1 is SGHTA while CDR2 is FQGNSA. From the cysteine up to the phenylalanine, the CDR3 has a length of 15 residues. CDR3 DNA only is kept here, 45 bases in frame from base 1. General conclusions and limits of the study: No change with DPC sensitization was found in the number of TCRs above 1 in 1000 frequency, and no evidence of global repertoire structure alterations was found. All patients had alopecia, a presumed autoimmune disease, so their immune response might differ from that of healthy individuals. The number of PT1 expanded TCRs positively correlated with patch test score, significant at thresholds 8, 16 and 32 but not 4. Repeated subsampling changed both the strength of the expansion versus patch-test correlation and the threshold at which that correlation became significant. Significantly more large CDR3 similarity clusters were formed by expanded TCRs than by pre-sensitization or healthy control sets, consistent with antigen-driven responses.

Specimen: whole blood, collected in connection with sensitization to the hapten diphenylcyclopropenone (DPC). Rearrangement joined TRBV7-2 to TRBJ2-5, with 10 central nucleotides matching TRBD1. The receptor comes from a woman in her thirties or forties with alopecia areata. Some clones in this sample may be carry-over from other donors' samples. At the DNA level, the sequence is TGTGCCAGCAGCTTACTCGGGACAGGGGCAGAGACCCAGTACTTC. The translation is CASSLLGTGAETQYF.